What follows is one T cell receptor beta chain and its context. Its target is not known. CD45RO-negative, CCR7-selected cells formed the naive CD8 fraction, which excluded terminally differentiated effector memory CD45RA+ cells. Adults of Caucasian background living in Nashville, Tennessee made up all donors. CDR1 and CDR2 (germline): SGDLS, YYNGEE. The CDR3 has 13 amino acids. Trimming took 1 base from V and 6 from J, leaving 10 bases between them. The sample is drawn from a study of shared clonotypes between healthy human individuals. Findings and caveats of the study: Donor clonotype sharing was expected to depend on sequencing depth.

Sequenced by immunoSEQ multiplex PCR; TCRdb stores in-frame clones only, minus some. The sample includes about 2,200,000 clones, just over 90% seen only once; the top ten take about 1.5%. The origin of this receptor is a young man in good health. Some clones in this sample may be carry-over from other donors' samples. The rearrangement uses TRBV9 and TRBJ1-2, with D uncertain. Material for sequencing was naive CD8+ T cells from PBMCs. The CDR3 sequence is CASSVSVDHGYTF. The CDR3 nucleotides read TGTGCCAGCAGCGTATCCGTAGATCATGGCTACACCTTC.